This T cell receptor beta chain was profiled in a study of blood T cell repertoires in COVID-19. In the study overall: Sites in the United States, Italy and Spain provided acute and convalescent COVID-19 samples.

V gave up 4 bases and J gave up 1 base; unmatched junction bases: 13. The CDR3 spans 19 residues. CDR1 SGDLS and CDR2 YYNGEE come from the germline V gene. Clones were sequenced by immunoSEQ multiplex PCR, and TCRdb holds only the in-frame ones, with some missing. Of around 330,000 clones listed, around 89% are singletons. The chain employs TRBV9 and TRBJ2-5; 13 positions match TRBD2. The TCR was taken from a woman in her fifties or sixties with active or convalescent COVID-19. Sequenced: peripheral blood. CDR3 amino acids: CASSPTARLAGGPQETQYF. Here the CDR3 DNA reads TGTGCCAGCAGCCCCACCGCTCGACTAGCGGGGGGACCCCAAGAGACCCAGTACTTC. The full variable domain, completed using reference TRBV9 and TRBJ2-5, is DSGVTQTPKHLITATGQRVTLRCSPRSGDLSVYWYQQSLDQGLQFLIQYYNGEERAKGNILERFSAQQFPDLHSELNLSSLELGDSALYFCASSPTARLAGGPQETQYFGPGTRLLVL.